This is a list of T cell receptor beta chains from one sample in a study of response to subunit inactivated influenza vaccine. TCRdb re-called the RT-PCR reads with MiXCR, one entry per CDR3 protein. The table lists 450,000 to 550,000 distinct CDR3 sequences, about 25% of them singletons. The starting material was CD4+ T cells sorted from PBMCs, obtained more than 4 days after vaccination. The origin of the receptors is a man between 50 and 59 years old who received an inactivated influenza vaccine. Both conserved end residues are part of each CDR3. Fields, in order: V gene, J gene, D gene, clone size, CDR3 protein, CDR3 DNA. The D gene is left open where the match is weak. Rows give clone size only sometimes, using once, few, many, or a class for an expanded clone.

TRBV15	TRBJ2-5	NA	NA	CATSRDPGDLETQYF	TGTGCCACCAGCAGAGATCCGGGGGACCTAGAGACCCAGTACTTC
TRBV7-2	TRBJ2-3	NA	NA	CASSKIFGTQYF	TGTGCCAGCAGCAAAATCTTCGGTACGCAGTATTTT
TRBV20-1	TRBJ2-3	TRBD2	NA	CCARDLHRLAGVTDTQYF	TGCTGTGCTAGAGATCTCCATCGACTAGCGGGAGTCACAGATACGCAGTATTTT
TRBV24-1	TRBJ2-1	TRBD2	NA	CATSPTSEHNEQFF	TGTGCCACCAGTCCGACTAGCGAGCACAATGAGCAGTTCTTC
TRBV15	TRBJ2-3	TRBD1	few	CATSRVTGILHTQYF	TGTGCCACCAGCAGAGTGACAGGGATATTGCATACGCAGTATTTT
TRBV6-5	TRBJ1-1	TRBD1	NA	CASSYSSRDRGRTFF	TGTGCCAGCAGTTACTCCAGCCGGGACAGGGGTCGCACTTTCTTT
TRBV20-1	TRBJ1-5	NA	few	CSANKGGGNQPQHF	TGCAGTGCTAATAAGGGGGGGGGCAATCAGCCCCAGCATTTT
TRBV14	TRBJ1-2	NA	NA	CASSHSVYGYTF	TGTGCCAGCAGCCATTCGGTCTATGGCTACACCTTC
TRBV11-2	TRBJ1-1	TRBD1	NA	CASSASGTGGNTEAFF	TGTGCCAGCAGCGCATCCGGGACAGGGGGCAACACTGAAGCTTTCTTT
TRBV5-1	TRBJ1-2	NA	NA	CASSLDGNNYGYTF	TGCGCCAGCAGCTTGGACGGTAATAACTATGGCTACACCTTC
TRBV7-2	TRBJ1-4	TRBD1	few	CASSTDRGEEKLFF	TGTGCCAGCAGCACGGACAGGGGGGAGGAAAAACTGTTTTTT
TRBV28	TRBJ2-7	TRBD2	NA	CASSLSGSFDEQYF	TGTGCCAGCAGTTTAAGCGGGAGTTTTGACGAGCAGTACTTC
TRBV5-1	TRBJ2-5	TRBD1	few	CASSLGQGARQTQYF	TGCGCCAGCAGCTTGGGACAGGGGGCGCGGCAGACCCAGTACTTC
TRBV15	TRBJ2-1	TRBD2	NA	CATSSGLAGVREQFF	TGTGCCACCAGCAGCGGACTAGCGGGAGTGAGGGAGCAGTTCTTC
TRBV5-5	TRBJ2-1	TRBD2	NA	CVSSAPTSLRDNEQFF	TGTGTCAGCAGCGCACCGACTAGCCTGAGGGACAATGAGCAGTTCTTC
TRBV12-3/TRBV12-4	TRBJ2-2	NA	NA	CASSTTGELFF	TGTGCCAGCAGCACAACCGGGGAGCTGTTTTTT
TRBV20-1	TRBJ1-1	NA	few	CSATEGELAFF	TGCAGTGCTACCGAGGGGGAGCTAGCTTTCTTT
TRBV4-1	TRBJ2-1	TRBD2	NA	CASSPRLAGANEQFF	TGCGCCAGCAGCCCCCGACTAGCGGGAGCCAATGAGCAGTTCTTC
TRBV30	TRBJ2-3	NA	NA	CAWSGLRTDTQYF	TGTGCCTGGAGTGGGCTGCGCACAGATACGCAGTATTTT
TRBV5-4	TRBJ2-5	NA	many	CASSLGVSQETQYF	TGTGCCAGCAGCTTGGGGGTCAGCCAAGAGACCCAGTACTTC
TRBV9	TRBJ2-7	NA	few	CASSVGPGSYEQYF	TGTGCCAGCAGCGTAGGCCCCGGGAGTTACGAGCAGTACTTC
TRBV29-1	TRBJ2-5	TRBD1	many	CSVGQGPAPQYF	TGCAGCGTCGGACAGGGCCCTGCCCCCCAGTACTTC
TRBV7-2	TRBJ1-5	NA	NA	CASSLGQGENQPQHF	TGTGCCAGCAGCTTAGGGCAGGGCGAAAATCAGCCCCAGCATTTT
TRBV6-1	TRBJ1-1	NA	NA	CASSENMSGTEAFF	TGTGCCAGCAGTGAAAATATGTCGGGAACTGAAGCTTTCTTT
TRBV24-1	TRBJ2-1	NA	few	CATSPPVSNEQFF	TGTGCCACCAGTCCGCCGGTGTCCAATGAGCAGTTCTTC
TRBV6-2/TRBV6-3	TRBJ2-1	NA	NA	CASSYRSSYNEQFF	TGTGCCAGCAGTTACCGAAGCTCCTACAATGAGCAGTTCTTC
TRBV5-6	TRBJ1-3	NA	many	CASSPSSGNTIYF	TGTGCCAGCAGTCCGAGCTCTGGAAACACCATATATTTT
TRBV20-1	TRBJ1-6	NA	NA	CSARPPRTANSPLHF	TGCAGTGCTAGACCCCCCCGGACAGCAAATTCACCCCTCCACTTT
TRBV7-7	TRBJ2-7	NA	NA	CASSSGVRGEQYF	TGTGCCAGCAGCTCTGGGGTCCGTGGGGAGCAGTACTTC
TRBV9	TRBJ1-3	NA	NA	CASSPKGQPSGNTIYF	TGTGCCAGCAGCCCCAAAGGACAGCCGTCTGGAAACACCATATATTTT
TRBV5-1	TRBJ2-5	NA	NA	CASNDPGGGETQYF	TGCGCCAGCAACGACCCCGGAGGGGGAGAGACCCAGTACTTC
TRBV15	TRBJ2-7	TRBD1	NA	CATSGRQGVGEQYF	TGTGCCACCAGCGGACGACAGGGAGTCGGCGAGCAGTACTTC
TRBV18	TRBJ2-7	NA	once	CASSPPFSNEQYF	TGTGCCAGCTCACCACCGTTCAGTAACGAGCAGTACTTC
TRBV7-9	TRBJ1-5	NA	NA	CASSLEGISPQHF	TGTGCCAGCAGCTTAGAGGGGATCTCTCCCCAGCATTTT
TRBV20-1	TRBJ2-7	NA	few	CSATRVSYEQYF	TGCAGTGCTACCAGGGTCTCCTACGAGCAGTACTTC
TRBV14	TRBJ2-1	TRBD2	NA	CASSRLPGLAMHEQFF	TGTGCCAGCAGCCGTTTACCGGGACTAGCTATGCATGAGCAGTTCTTC
TRBV7-9	TRBJ2-1	TRBD1	NA	CASSQNRGQGYNEQFF	TGTGCCAGCAGCCAGAACAGGGGCCAGGGGTACAATGAGCAGTTCTTC
TRBV5-1	TRBJ2-7	TRBD1	NA	CASSDVDPGTGVYEQYF	TGCGCCAGCAGTGACGTTGATCCCGGGACAGGGGTCTACGAGCAGTACTTC
TRBV4-2	TRBJ2-5	TRBD2	once	CASSRESGTETQYF	TGTGCCAGCAGCCGGGAGAGCGGGACGGAGACCCAGTACTTC
TRBV5-1	TRBJ2-7	NA	few	CASSLGSDSAAYEQYF	TGCGCCAGCAGCTTGGGTTCTGATTCCGCGGCCTACGAGCAGTACTTC
TRBV5-1	TRBJ2-3	TRBD1	few	CASSRDRGRPDTQYF	TGCGCCAGCAGCCGGGACAGGGGGAGACCAGATACGCAGTATTTT
TRBV5-8	TRBJ1-2	TRBD1	NA	CASGPGTGYGYTF	TGTGCCAGCGGCCCTGGGACAGGGTATGGCTACACCTTC
TRBV4-3	TRBJ2-5	NA	few	CASSQDRGARETQYF	TGCGCCAGCAGCCAAGATCGCGGGGCCCGGGAGACCCAGTACTTC
TRBV5-1	TRBJ2-4	NA	NA	CASSLSPAKNIQYF	TGCGCCAGCAGCTTGAGCCCAGCCAAAAACATTCAGTACTTC
TRBV5-6	TRBJ2-5	TRBD1	NA	CASSLRDREETQYF	TGTGCCAGCAGCTTGAGGGACAGGGAGGAGACCCAGTACTTC
TRBV11-2	TRBJ2-1	NA	NA	CASSLDLRGEQFF	TGTGCCAGCAGCTTAGATCTCCGAGGTGAGCAGTTCTTC
TRBV29-1	TRBJ1-1	NA	NA	CSVSKGANTEAFF	TGCAGCGTTTCAAAAGGAGCGAACACTGAAGCTTTCTTT
TRBV29-1	TRBJ1-2	NA	many	CSAEGESLKGGYTF	TGCAGCGCCGAGGGGGAGTCTCTCAAGGGGGGCTACACCTTC
TRBV18	TRBJ1-5	NA	NA	CASSPHPESNQPQHF	TGTGCCAGCTCACCACACCCAGAGAGCAATCAGCCCCAGCATTTT
TRBV5-5	TRBJ2-7	NA	few	CASSEQYEQYF	TGTGCCAGCAGCGAGCAATACGAGCAGTACTTC
TRBV29-1	TRBJ2-5	NA	NA	CSVELVETQYF	TGCAGCGTTGAATTGGTGGAGACCCAGTACTTC
TRBV7-2	TRBJ2-7	NA	few	CASSLAWGSGYEQYF	TGTGCCAGCAGCTTAGCGTGGGGGAGCGGCTATGAGCAGTACTTC